This T cell receptor (beta chain) was identified during a study of blood T cells in healthy people across ages. This CDR3 is 16 amino acids long. Germline-derived CDR1 and CDR2 are ENHRY and SYGVKD. Trimming removed 4 bases at V and 0 bases at J, with 14 bases between. Primed by a sample-barcoded 5' primer and a J-beta primer mix, a second PCR proceeded for 7 to 11 cycles. MiXCR, applied by TCRdb to the 5' RACE reads, yields one record per CDR3 protein. The table includes 600,000 to 650,000 distinct CDR3 sequences, roughly 50% detected once. Input material: blood. The rearrangement links TRBV10-3 to TRBJ2-3; perhaps TRBD2 as D (5 bases). The receptor was derived from a man aged 55 to 70 in good health. The CDR3 reads CAISVIEAASTDTQYF. CDR3 DNA: TGTGCCATCAGTGTCATCGAAGCGGCGAGCACAGATACGCAGTATTTT.